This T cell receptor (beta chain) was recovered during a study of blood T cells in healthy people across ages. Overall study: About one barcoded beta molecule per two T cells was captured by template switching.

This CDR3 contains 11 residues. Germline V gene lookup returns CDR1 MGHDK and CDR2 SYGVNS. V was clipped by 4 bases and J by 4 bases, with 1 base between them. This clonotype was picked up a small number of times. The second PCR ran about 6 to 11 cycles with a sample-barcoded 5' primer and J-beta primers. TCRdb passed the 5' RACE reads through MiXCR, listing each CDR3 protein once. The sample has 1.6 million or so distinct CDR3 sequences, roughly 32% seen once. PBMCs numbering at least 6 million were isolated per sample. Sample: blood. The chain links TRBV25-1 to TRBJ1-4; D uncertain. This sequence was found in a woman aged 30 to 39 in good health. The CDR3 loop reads CASSGNEKLFF. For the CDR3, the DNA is TGTGCCAGCAGTGGTAATGAAAAACTGTTTTTT.